The sequence of this TCR beta chain was determined in a study of cytomegalovirus exposure and HLA in healthy donors. Findings and limits, study-wide: Clonal expansion, a later analysis showed, was greater in HLA-associated TCR beta chains than in equally common others.

V dropped 4 bases and J dropped 1 base, with 15 bases sitting between them. Germline V gives CDR1 SGHRS, CDR2 YFSETQ. This CDR3 is 16 amino acids long. The PCR employed 60 Vbeta primers together with 13 Jbeta primers. Repertoires were generated with immunoSEQ multiplex PCR, while TCRdb's copy carries only in-frame clones and drops some. The sample includes some 110,000 clones, more than 70% seen only once; the top ten take over 2%. Of note for this clone: Antigen: not known.

The chain carries TRBV5-1 and TRBJ1-3; D might be TRBD1 (5 bases). The sample comprised PBMCs. This TCR was sampled from a man between 25 and 39 years old in good health and CMV-seronegative. Here the CDR3 DNA reads TGCGCCAGCAGCCCAGGGTCGGGCGAATCTGGAAACACCATATATTTT. Amino acid sequence: CASSPGSGESGNTIYF. The full variable domain, rest sourced from reference TRBV5-1 and TRBJ1-3, is KAGVTQTPRYLIKTRGQQVTLSCSPISGHRSVSWYQQTPGQGLQFLFEYFSETQRNKGNFPGRFSGRQFSNSRSEMNVSTLELGDSALYLCASSPGSGESGNTIYFGEGSWLTVV.